These 28 T cell receptor beta chains came from one sample sequenced in a study of technical replicates of blood from a few donors. This table comes from immunoSEQ multiplex PCR, and its TCRdb copy is limited to in-frame clones, with some not included. The data contain roughly 85,000 clones, 94% of them singletons. The sequenced sample consisted of T cells isolated from PBMCs. The source is a human donor in good health.

CDR3 residues: CASSGGGQGSSPLHF. The CDR3 DNA reads TGTGCCAGCAGCGGGGGGGGACAGGGGAGTTCACCCCTCCACTTT. This chain connects TRBV9 to TRBJ1-6, with 10 bases fitting TRBD1. Germline trimming cut 3 bases from V and 9 bases from J; bases unmatched to any gene: 6. Germline V gene sequence: CDR1 SGDLS, CDR2 YYNGEE. The CDR3 runs 15 residues.

The chain couples TRBV5-4 to TRBJ2-7; 8 nucleotides agree with TRBD1. Losses at the gene ends were 4 bases for V and 6 bases for J; bases not matched to a gene: 9. The length of the CDR3 is 14 residues. Germline-derived CDR1 and CDR2 are SGHNT and YYREEE (reference sequence). CDR3 sequence: CASSLRQGMSEQYF. The CDR3 nucleotides read TGTGCCAGCAGCCTACGACAGGGGATGAGCGAGCAGTACTTC.

The CDR3 bases are TGTGCCTGGAGTGAGACAGGGTATTCTTACAATGAGCAGTTCTTC. Translated: CAWSETGYSYNEQFF. V and J are TRBV30 and TRBJ2-1; the match to TRBD1 covers 7 bases. The CDR3 runs to 15 residues. The germline CDR1 and CDR2 sequences are GTSNPN and SVGIG (reference sequence). The V and J ends lost 1 base and 4 bases, in that order; junction bases with no gene match: 7.

This clone has just a few counts. The rearrangement joins TRBV7-2 to TRBJ2-4; unclear D gene. Germline V lookup: CDR1 SGHTA, CDR2 FQGNSA. The V end lost 4 bases, the J end lost 0 bases, and 16 bases lay between the germline ends. The CDR3 is made up of 17 amino acids. Written as DNA, the CDR3 is TGTGCCAGCAGCTGGGTAGGCGGAGCTCTAGCCAAAAACATTCAGTACTTC. Amino acids: CASSWVGGALAKNIQYF.

This chain connects TRBV7-9 to TRBJ1-6, with 7 bases aligning to TRBD1. Germline lookup yields CDR1 SEHNR and CDR2 FQNEAQ (reference sequence). The CDR3 consists of 15 residues. With 5 bases clipped from V and 7 bases from J, the junction kept 8 bases outside the gene matches. This CDR3 is CASSKPGQRNSPLHF. The CDR3, as DNA: TGTGCCAGCAGCAAGCCGGGACAGCGAAATTCACCCCTCCACTTT.

The chain combines TRBV6-1 with TRBJ2-1; 9 nucleotides line up with TRBD2. CDR3 size: 13 residues. Germline CDR1 is MNHNS and CDR2 is SASEGT. V was clipped by 9 bases and J by 6 bases; unmatched bases: 6. The CDR3 nucleotides read TGTGCCAGTACGGGACTAGCCGCCAATGAGCAGTTCTTC. It codes for CASTGLAANEQFF.

The chain uses TRBV9 and TRBJ1-1, with TRBD1 as a possible D gene (6 bases). Trimming left V 3 bases short and J 4 bases short, with 16 bases between. Germline V gene lookup returns CDR1 SGDLS and CDR2 YYNGEE. This CDR3 spans 15 amino acids. CDR3 sequence reads: CASSGVDGGATEAFF. For the CDR3, the DNA is TGTGCCAGCAGCGGAGTCGATGGGGGGGCCACTGAAGCTTTCTTT.

J is TRBJ2-5 and V is TRBV5-1; 7 bases are shared with TRBD1. CDR1 SGHRS and CDR2 YFSETQ come from the germline V gene. This CDR3 contains 14 residues. The J segment lost 4 bases and the V segment lost 3 bases, leaving 6 bases of the junction unmatched. In DNA form, the CDR3 reads TGCGCCAGCAGCTCAACAGGGGTGGGAGAGACCCAGTACTTC. This gives the protein CASSSTGVGETQYF.

The rearrangement uses TRBV4-1 and TRBJ2-7, with 8 bases that match TRBD2. The trim removed 1 base at V and 0 bases at J, leaving 2 bases unmatched. The V gene's germline CDR1 is MGHRA and CDR2 YSYEKL. CDR3 size: 15 residues. CDR3 DNA sequence: TGCGCCAGCAGCCAAGTTAGCGGGGCCTCCTACGAGCAGTACTTC. Translated: CASSQVSGASYEQYF.

V is TRBV12-5 and J is TRBJ2-7, with 8 bases lining up with TRBD1. The CDR3 has 16 amino acids. The germline V gene encodes CDR1 LGHNT and CDR2 FRNRAP. CDR3 region: CGSLKPDRVSSYEQYF. As DNA, the CDR3 is TGTGGATCCTTAAAGCCGGACAGGGTAAGCTCCTACGAGCAGTACTTC.

CDR3 sequence: CASSQVIDSYNEQFF. The CDR3 DNA follows: TGCGCCAGCAGCCAAGTTATAGACTCCTACAATGAGCAGTTCTTC. This chain connects TRBV4-1 to TRBJ2-1; the D is unclear. In germline, CDR1 is MGHRA, CDR2 YSYEKL. Between the trimmed V and J ends, which lost 1 base and 0 bases, there was a span of 7 bases. The CDR3 runs 15 residues.

V usage is TRBV7-6 and J usage is TRBJ2-5; 9 bases match TRBD2. CDR3 length: 17 residues. In germline, CDR1 is SGHVS, CDR2 FNYEAQ. The V and J ends lost 0 bases and 1 base, in that order; junction bases with no gene match: 6. The CDR3 protein is CASSLAGLAGSQETQYF. Here the CDR3 DNA reads TGTGCCAGCAGCTTAGCGGGGCTAGCGGGAAGCCAAGAGACCCAGTACTTC.

V and J are TRBV5-6 and TRBJ2-3, with TRBD2 as a possible D gene (6 bases). The CDR3 is 15 residues long. V was clipped by 6 bases and J by 1 base, with 15 bases between them. Germline V CDR1 and CDR2: SGHDT, YYEEEE. The CDR3 DNA reads as TGTGCCAGCAATAAGGGGCGGGAACGCACAGATACGCAGTATTTT. Protein: CASNKGRERTDTQYF.

The chain recombines TRBV5-8 with TRBJ1-4; TRBD1 might be the D (6 bases). Germline CDR1 is SGHTS and CDR2 is YDEGEE. The V end was cut by 3 bases, the J end by 1 base, with 7 bases between. The CDR3 is 14 amino acids. CDR3 nucleotides: TGTGCCAGCAGCTGGACAGTAACTAATGAAAAACTGTTTTTT. Protein product: CASSWTVTNEKLFF.

This rearrangement joins TRBV6-5 to TRBJ2-1, with D unresolved. Germline V gives CDR1 MNHEY, CDR2 SVGAGI. Trimming shortened V by 0 bases and J by 5 bases, and 5 bases separated the two germline ends. This CDR3 contains 13 residues. CDR3 bases: TGTGCCAGCAGTTACTCGGCAGACAATGAGCAGTTCTTC. This sequence encodes CASSYSADNEQFF.

The genes are TRBV6-6 and TRBJ2-1, with D possibly being TRBD2 (6 bases). The CDR3 runs to 16 residues. In germline, CDR1 is MNHNY, CDR2 SVGAGI (reference sequence). The V end was cut by 6 bases, the J end by 0 bases, with 15 bases between. The CDR3 here is CASRRPGGSSYNEQFF. CDR3 DNA sequence: TGTGCCAGCAGGCGACCCGGGGGTAGCTCCTACAATGAGCAGTTCTTC.

This chain uses TRBV4-1 with TRBJ1-4; the D gene is possibly TRBD1 (5 bases). This CDR3 has 19 amino acids. The germline CDR1 and CDR2 sequences are MGHRA and YSYEKL. V was clipped by 3 bases and J by 4 bases, with 24 bases between them. The CDR3, as DNA: TGCGCCAGCAGCCAGTACGGGGACTTCGCCTCCTACAATAATGAAAAACTGTTTTTT. Its protein product is CASSQYGDFASYNNEKLFF.

The V call is TRBV5-1, the J call TRBJ2-3; maybe TRBD1 (5 bases). CDR1 and CDR2 (germline): SGHRS, YFSETQ. This CDR3 contains 14 residues. Trimming took 0 bases from V and 3 from J, leaving 8 bases between them. CDR3 bases: TGCGCCAGCAGCTTGGGTCCAGGGACAGATACGCAGTATTTT. Protein: CASSLGPGTDTQYF.

Remarks on this clone: Other nucleotide sequences in the sample specify the same CDR3. The V and J genes are TRBV5-1 and TRBJ2-5; 7 bases align to TRBD1. The germline V gene encodes CDR1 SGHRS and CDR2 YFSETQ. Trimming cost V 4 bases and J 5 bases; bases outside gene matches: 2. The CDR3 covers 12 residues. The CDR3 loop reads CASSPTGETQYF. CDR3 DNA sequence: TGCGCCAGCAGCCCGACAGGGGAGACCCAGTACTTC.

The chain uses TRBV27 and TRBJ1-2; D call uncertain. CDR1 is MNHEY, CDR2 SMNVEV, per germline (reference sequence). Between the trimmed V and J ends, which lost 0 bases and 4 bases, there was a span of 12 bases. CDR3 length: 15 amino acids. CDR3 DNA sequence: TGTGCCAGCAGTTTATCGACCGGGGAGGGCTATGGCTACACCTTC. Translation: CASSLSTGEGYGYTF.

The rearrangement links TRBV28 to TRBJ1-2, with 8 bases matching TRBD1. The ends lost 3 bases at V and 6 bases at J; junction bases unmatched: 3. The CDR3 length is 13 residues. Germline-derived CDR1 and CDR2 are MDHEN and SYDVKM. The CDR3 here is CASSLGRGHGYTF. Written as DNA, the CDR3 is TGTGCCAGCAGTTTGGGCAGGGGGCATGGCTACACCTTC.

The chain has TRBV6-4 and TRBJ1-2, with D perhaps matching TRBD1 (6 bases). Germline V lookup: CDR1 MRHNA, CDR2 SNTAGT. V was shortened by 6 bases and J by 3 bases, with 14 bases between the two germline ends. The CDR3 is made up of 14 amino acids. Here the CDR3 reads CASSPGQTYYGYTF. For the CDR3, the DNA is TGTGCCAGCAGCCCCGGACAGACCTACTATGGCTACACCTTC.

This chain joins TRBV5-1 and TRBJ2-7; TRBD2 matches 11 bases. The ends lost 2 bases at V and 6 bases at J; junction bases unmatched: 7. Germline V gene data show CDR1 as SGHRS and CDR2 as YFSETQ. The CDR3 extends over 15 amino acids. The CDR3 loop reads CASSFSGGAVGEQYF. CDR3 DNA sequence: TGCGCCAGCAGCTTTAGCGGGGGGGCAGTAGGCGAGCAGTACTTC.

The chain joins TRBV27 to TRBJ2-1; TRBD2 matches at 7 bases. CDR3 size: 19 residues. CDR1 and CDR2 from the germline V gene are MNHEY and SMNVEV (reference sequence). Trimming took 5 bases from V and 0 from J; bases not matched to a gene: 16. The CDR3 sequence: CASSKAGVGGSSSYNEQFF. The CDR3 nucleotides read TGTGCCAGCAGTAAAGCCGGTGTGGGCGGGAGTAGCTCCTACAATGAGCAGTTCTTC.

This clone appeared a single time. This rearrangement joins TRBV6-5 to TRBJ1-1; perhaps TRBD1 as D (6 bases). Trimming removed 5 bases from V and 3 bases from J, with 13 bases in between. The CDR3 is made up of 14 amino acids. Germline CDR1 and CDR2: MNHEY and SVGAGI. The CDR3 DNA sequence: TGTGCCAGCAGTGAACAGGGTGGGGACACTGAAGCTTTCTTT. Protein product: CASSEQGGDTEAFF.

The chain couples TRBV6-5 to TRBJ2-2; 10 bases map to TRBD2. Germline values: CDR1 MNHEY, CDR2 SVGAGI. The CDR3 has 15 residues. The V and J ends lost 6 bases and 3 bases, in that order; junction bases with no gene match: 4. The CDR3 nucleotides read TGTGCCAGCAGGGTAGCGGGGGGTCACACCGGGGAGCTGTTTTTT. Translation gives CASRVAGGHTGELFF.

V and J are TRBV6-1 and TRBJ2-5; the D gene is possibly TRBD2 (5 bases). Trimming cost V 6 bases and J 5 bases, with 16 bases left between them. This CDR3 contains 14 residues. Germline loops: CDR1 MNHNS, CDR2 SASEGT. The CDR3 spells CASSVVHPGETQYF. DNA for the CDR3: TGTGCCAGCAGCGTCGTCCACCCGGGGGAGACCCAGTACTTC.

V usage is TRBV18 and J usage is TRBJ1-1, with 10 nucleotides matching TRBD1. V was pared by 5 bases and J by 0 bases, with 9 bases of the junction left unmatched. Germline V gives CDR1 KGHSH, CDR2 LQKENI. The CDR3 extends over 17 amino acids. CDR3 sequence (DNA): TGTGCCAGCTCAACTCAGGGACAGGGGATTATGAACACTGAAGCTTTCTTT. The encoded protein is CASSTQGQGIMNTEAFF. The full variable domain, with the rest looked up from reference TRBV18 and TRBJ1-1, is NAGVMQNPRHLVRRRGQEARLRCSPMKGHSHVYWYRQLPEEGLKFMVYLQKENIIDESGMPKERFSAEFPKEGPSILRIQQVVRGDSAAYFCASSTQGQGIMNTEAFFGQGTRLTVV.